Shown below are 27 T cell receptor beta chains from a single sample sequenced in a study of T cells after posttransplantation cyclophosphamide. A marrow graft followed busulfan-fludarabine conditioning, with cyclophosphamide on days +3 and +4. Profiling relied on immunoSEQ multiplex PCR, and the TCRdb table lists in-frame clones only, not all of them. This sample carries some 1,900 clones, none of them present only once. The source was PBMCs, collected 32 days after allogeneic stem cell transplant with posttransplant cyclophosphamide. The receptor source for this set is a female patient aged 40 to 55 who received an allogeneic stem cell transplant from a related donor, was CMV-positive, and had no GVHD. Some T cells may originate from the graft donor.

In its sample, this clone ranks as medium-sized. This chain joins TRBV6-1 and TRBJ1-3, with a weak D call TRBD1 (5 bases). Looked up from germline, CDR1 is MNHNS and CDR2 is SASEGT. The CDR3 is made up of 16 amino acids. V lost 2 bases and J lost 5, with 16 bases in between. Here the CDR3 reads CASSELERGFRNTIYF. In DNA, the CDR3 is TGTGCCAGCAGTGAATTAGAGAGGGGATTCAGAAACACCATATATTTT.

By sample share, this clone is medium-sized. The chain carries TRBV18 and TRBJ1-4; D ambiguous. The CDR3 length is 15 residues. Deletions cut 3 bases from V and 0 bases from J, with 8 bases between. Germline loops: CDR1 KGHSH, CDR2 LQKENI. The CDR3 reads CASSPKAATNEKLFF. The CDR3 DNA follows: TGTGCCAGCTCACCTAAGGCCGCAACTAATGAAAAACTGTTTTTT. Supplemented by reference TRBV18 and TRBJ1-4, the full variable domain reads NAGVMQNPRHLVRRRGQEARLRCSPMKGHSHVYWYRQLPEEGLKFMVYLQKENIIDESGMPKERFSAEFPKEGPSILRIQQVVRGDSAAYFCASSPKAATNEKLFFGSGTQLSVL.

By share, this clone ranks as large (0.1 to 1%). The V gene is TRBV12-3 or TRBV12-4, the J gene TRBJ1-6; D perhaps matches TRBD1 (5 bases). The V end lost 3 bases, the J end lost 7 bases, and 10 bases lay between the germline ends. The CDR3 has 14 residues. The CDR3 DNA reads as TGTGCCAGCAGTTTTCAGGGAAGAAATTCACCCCTCCACTTT. Protein sequence: CASSFQGRNSPLHF.

Ten or more counts support this clone. The rearrangement links TRBV24-1 to TRBJ2-2, with D unclear. The CDR3 has 14 amino acids. Germline V gene sequence: CDR1 KGHDR, CDR2 SFDVKD. V was clipped by 3 bases and J by 6 bases, with 10 bases between them. The CDR3 DNA reads as TGTGCCACCAGTGATCCTAGAAGCGCCGGGGAGCTGTTTTTT. This codes for CATSDPRSAGELFF.

By share of the sample, this clone is medium-sized. The rearrangement uses TRBV19 and TRBJ2-7; possibly TRBD1 for D (6 bases). The V and J ends lost 5 bases and 4 bases respectively, with 15 bases between them. CDR3 length equals 14 residues. Per the germline V gene, CDR1 is LNHDA and CDR2 is SQIVND (reference sequence). The DNA for the CDR3 is TGTGCCAGTAGTTCCCGGGACATGGGATACGAGCAGTACTTC. Translated: CASSSRDMGYEQYF.

This clone is labeled medium-sized. V gene TRBV11-2 combines with J gene TRBJ2-1; TRBD2 agrees at 11 bases. CDR1 is SGHAT, CDR2 FQNNGV, per germline. The CDR3 has 19 residues. J lost 8 bases, V lost 2 bases, and 17 bases had no gene match. CDR3 coding DNA: TGTGCCAGCAGCTTAATCTTGTCCAATAGCGGGGGGGCTTTCGATGAGCAGTTCTTC. Protein: CASSLILSNSGGAFDEQFF.

This sequence joins TRBV13 and TRBJ2-3, with D perhaps matching TRBD1 (5 bases). The CDR3 spans 16 residues. Trimming cost V 0 bases and J 2 bases, with 12 bases left between them. CDR1 and CDR2 (germline): PRHDT, FYEKMQ (reference sequence). CDR3 sequence reads: CASSLGWQGPTDTQYF. CDR3 bases: TGTGCCAGCAGCTTAGGTTGGCAGGGTCCCACAGATACGCAGTATTTT. Full variable domain (outside the CDR3, taken from reference TRBV13 and TRBJ2-3): AAGVIQSPRHLIKEKRETATLKCYPIPRHDTVYWYQQGPGQDPQFLISFYEKMQSDKGSIPDRFSAQQFSDYHSELNMSSLELGDSALYFCASSLGWQGPTDTQYFGPGTRLTVL.

This clone has ten or more counts. The chain carries TRBV14 and TRBJ1-1; tentative D call: TRBD1 (6 bases). CDR3 length: 14 residues. From germline, CDR1 is SGHDN and CDR2 FVKESK. Between the trimmed V and J ends, which lost 3 bases and 5 bases, there was a span of 13 bases. This chain's CDR3 is CASSHYRVGTEAFF. The CDR3 DNA reads TGTGCCAGCAGCCATTACAGGGTAGGGACTGAAGCTTTCTTT.

This clone was detected ten times or more. The V call is TRBV12-3 or TRBV12-4, the J call TRBJ2-7, with D possibly TRBD2 on 7 matching bases. The CDR3 has 16 residues. V lost 2 bases, J lost 2 bases, and 16 bases lay in between. CDR3 nucleotides: TGTGCCAGCAGTTTAAGGCGGGGGCGACTTACCTACGAGCAGTACTTC. Translating it yields CASSLRRGRLTYEQYF.

This clone is medium-sized within its sample. The chain joins TRBV4-2 to TRBJ1-6; tentative D call: TRBD1 (6 bases). Germline V gives CDR1 LGHNA, CDR2 YNFKEQ. V dropped 3 bases and J dropped 5 bases, with 14 bases sitting between them. This CDR3 spans 16 amino acids. This chain's CDR3 is CASSQVQGGNNSPLHF. The CDR3 DNA reads TGTGCCAGCAGCCAGGTACAGGGAGGCAATAATTCACCCCTCCACTTT.

This clone qualifies as medium-sized. The V and J genes are TRBV9 and TRBJ1-1, with D tentatively TRBD1 (5 bases). This CDR3 has 14 amino acids. Germline V gene sequence: CDR1 SGDLS, CDR2 YYNGEE. V lost 4 bases and J lost 4, with 14 bases in between. The CDR3 sequence is CASSTIGGGTEAFF. The CDR3 region has the DNA TGTGCCAGCAGCACTATCGGGGGAGGCACTGAAGCTTTCTTT.

This clone occurred many times. DNA of the CDR3: TGTGCCAGCAGCTTAGGCAGGGCTCTGGGCTACAATGAGCAGTTCTTC. It encodes CASSLGRALGYNEQFF. J is TRBJ2-1 and V is TRBV11-2; a weak D match, TRBD1 (5 bases). The CDR3 is 16 residues long. V gave up 1 base and J gave up 3 bases, with 13 bases separating them. CDR1 is SGHAT, CDR2 FQNNGV, per germline.

This clone is judged medium-sized (0.01 to 0.1%). The chain uses TRBV13 and TRBJ2-4; D may correspond to TRBD1 or TRBD2 (5 bases each). V lost 8 bases and J 6 bases, leaving 26 bases between the germline ends. Germline assignment: CDR1 PRHDT and CDR2 FYEKMQ (reference sequence). The CDR3 extends over 17 amino acids. The CDR3 DNA reads as TGTGCCAGCGGCATAGAGGGGTTAGCCCTCCGAGGAAACATTCAGTACTTC. Residues: CASGIEGLALRGNIQYF.

Judged by abundance, this clone is medium-sized. V is TRBV5-1 and J is TRBJ2-7; TRBD2 aligns across 8 bases. Germline assignment: CDR1 SGHRS and CDR2 YFSETQ. With V trimmed by 4 bases and J by 2 bases, 5 bases remained unmatched. The CDR3 is 14 amino acids. As DNA, the CDR3 is TGCGCCAGCAGCCCCCGGGAGGGGGCCTACGAGCAGTACTTC. Translating it yields CASSPREGAYEQYF.

This clone is classed as medium-sized (0.01 to 0.1%). This chain uses TRBV6-2 or TRBV6-3 with TRBJ1-1, with TRBD1 identical over 9 bases. V lost 6 bases and J lost 1; bases outside the gene matches: 6. The CDR3 is 15 residues long. Per germline, CDR1 MNHEY and CDR2 SVGEGT. CDR3 DNA sequence: TGTGCCAGCAGCACCCCGGACAGGGGGAACACTGAAGCTTTCTTT. Translation: CASSTPDRGNTEAFF.

This clone appeared a few times. The chain recombines TRBV6-6 with TRBJ2-2, with D uncertain. V lost 6 bases to trimming and J lost 5 bases, with 4 bases between them. This CDR3 contains 11 residues. The germline V gene has CDR1 MNHNY and CDR2 SVGAGI (reference sequence). CDR3 sequence: CASRSTGELFF. In DNA form, the CDR3 reads TGTGCCAGCAGGTCAACCGGGGAGCTGTTTTTT.

This clone was recorded at least ten times. The chain has TRBV12-3 or TRBV12-4 and TRBJ2-4; perhaps TRBD2 as D (6 bases). V shed 8 bases and J shed 1 base, with 15 bases lying between them. CDR3 length: 15 amino acids. This CDR3 is CASGGYGLAKNIQYF. DNA for the CDR3: TGTGCCAGCGGGGGGTACGGCCTCGCCAAAAACATTCAGTACTTC.

Sample share makes this clone medium-sized. V is TRBV12-3 or TRBV12-4 and J is TRBJ2-1; 11 positions match TRBD2. The CDR3 runs to 15 residues. V shed 6 bases and J 4 bases; nucleotides not matched to a gene: 5. CDR3 region: CASRSLAGGYNEQFF. The CDR3 DNA follows: TGTGCCAGCAGGTCGCTAGCGGGGGGTTACAATGAGCAGTTCTTC.

In its sample, this clone is medium-sized. The gene calls are TRBV7-9 and TRBJ2-2, with 9 bases fitting TRBD2. Germline values: CDR1 SEHNR, CDR2 FQNEAQ (reference sequence). V trimming: 5 bases; J trimming: 7 bases; junction bases outside the gene matches: 14. This CDR3 spans 17 amino acids. CDR3 sequence (DNA): TGTGCCAGCAGCGGGAGAGGTAGCGGGGGTTCGGACGGGGAGCTGTTTTTT. Translating it yields CASSGRGSGGSDGELFF.

Relative to its sample, this clone is large. The chain combines TRBV5-1 with TRBJ2-7, with 9 positions matching TRBD1. Germline loops: CDR1 SGHRS, CDR2 YFSETQ. Trimming removed 9 bases from V and 2 bases from J; junction bases left unmatched: 9. This CDR3 spans 14 amino acids. In DNA form, the CDR3 reads TGCGCCACCTCGGGGGACAGGGCTACCTACGAGCAGTACTTC. It codes for CATSGDRATYEQYF.

This clone ranks as medium-sized (0.01 to 0.1%). The gene calls are TRBV13 and TRBJ1-1; possible D gene TRBD1, 5 bases. The CDR3 is 13 amino acids. Deletions cut 10 bases from V and 2 bases from J, with 14 bases between. Germline lookup yields CDR1 PRHDT and CDR2 FYEKMQ (reference sequence). CDR3 region: CATGVVYNTEAFF. The CDR3 region has the DNA TGTGCCACGGGGGTTGTTTATAACACTGAAGCTTTCTTT.

This clone was counted at least ten times. The CDR3 here is CASSLRGAMNTEAFF. The CDR3 DNA reads as TGTGCCAGCAGTTTACGGGGGGCCATGAACACTGAAGCTTTCTTT. The V call is TRBV27, the J call TRBJ1-1, with D possibly being TRBD1 (6 bases). Germline V lookup: CDR1 MNHEY, CDR2 SMNVEV (reference sequence). V was shortened by 2 bases and J by 0 bases, with 10 bases between the two germline ends. The CDR3 has 15 amino acids.

There are many counts of this clone. J is TRBJ1-2 and V is TRBV5-1; 11 bases are a match to TRBD1. Trimming at V came to 4 bases and at J to 6 bases, leaving 8 bases not matched to a gene. CDR3 length: 15 residues. Germline V gene lookup returns CDR1 SGHRS and CDR2 YFSETQ. In nucleotides, the CDR3 is TGCGCCAGCAGCAGAGCTGGACAGGGGGCGAATGGCTACACCTTC. It specifies CASSRAGQGANGYTF.

This clone has at least ten counts. The V and J genes are TRBV12-3 or TRBV12-4 and TRBJ2-2; possible D gene TRBD1, 5 bases. This CDR3 region has 14 residues. Trimming removed 5 bases from V and 7 bases from J, with 14 bases in between. The CDR3 reads CASSHPDSSGELFF. DNA of the CDR3: TGTGCCAGCAGTCATCCTGACAGTAGCGGGGAGCTGTTTTTT.

This clone showed up many times. The V gene is TRBV28, the J gene TRBJ2-3, with TRBD1 matching 8 bases. The CDR3 totals 17 residues. The trim removed 1 base at V and 1 base at J, leaving 7 bases unmatched. Germline CDR1 MDHEN, CDR2 SYDVKM. The DNA of the CDR3 is TGTGCCAGCAGTTTATACAGGGGGTCCCTCCGCACAGATACGCAGTATTTT. This codes for CASSLYRGSLRTDTQYF.

Within the sample, this clone is large (0.1 to 1%). The V gene is TRBV4-1, the J gene TRBJ2-1; 11 bases are a match to TRBD2. CDR1 and CDR2 from the germline V gene are MGHRA and YSYEKL. This CDR3 region has 15 residues. Unmatched junction bases numbered 7, after V lost 2 bases and J lost 10 bases. CDR3 protein: CASSQHSGGGQEQFF. The CDR3 DNA sequence: TGCGCCAGCAGCCAACATAGCGGGGGGGGTCAAGAGCAGTTCTTC.

By share of the sample, this clone is medium-sized (0.01 to 0.1%). The chain uses TRBV6-1 and TRBJ1-1, with 7 bases aligning to TRBD1. In germline, CDR1 is MNHNS, CDR2 SASEGT. V shed 6 bases and J 2 bases; nucleotides not matched to a gene: 6. This CDR3 region has 14 residues. In DNA, the CDR3 is TGTGCCAGCAGAAATCAAGGGGGCAACACTGAAGCTTTCTTT. The encoded protein is CASRNQGGNTEAFF.